These 27 T cell receptor beta chains were all obtained from the same sample, sequenced in a study of blood T cell repertoires in COVID-19. TCRdb's copy holds only in-frame clones and misses some; the assay was immunoSEQ multiplex PCR. The sample lists over 400,000 clones, around nine tenths seen once, with roughly 8% in the top ten. Input material: peripheral blood. All receptors derive from a woman aged 45-59 years with COVID-19, enrolled during active disease.

The chain is built from TRBV6-5 and TRBJ2-7, with 7 positions matching TRBD2. J lost 1 base, V lost 2 bases, and 2 bases had no gene match. The CDR3 length is 14 residues. Germline CDR1 is MNHEY and CDR2 is SVGAGI. CDR3 protein: CASSYEGLSYEQYF. The CDR3 DNA reads TGTGCCAGCAGTTACGAGGGACTATCCTACGAGCAGTACTTC.

This sequence joins TRBV27 and TRBJ1-3; tentatively, D is TRBD1 (5 bases). V was clipped by 2 bases and J by 4 bases, with 12 bases between them. The germline gives CDR1 MNHEY, CDR2 SMNVEV (reference sequence). This CDR3 has 15 residues. This CDR3 reads CASSLRQGSGNTIYF. The CDR3, as DNA: TGTGCCAGCAGTTTACGCCAGGGCTCCGGAAACACCATATATTTT.

This clone has more than one count but fewer than ten. The gene calls are TRBV7-6 and TRBJ2-7, with a possible D match to TRBD1 (5 bases). Per the germline V gene, CDR1 is SGHVS and CDR2 is FNYEAQ. CDR3 size: 13 residues. Trimming pared 5 bases from V and 3 bases from J, leaving 11 bases between. The CDR3 loop reads CASSPLDIYEQYF. Here the CDR3 DNA reads TGTGCCAGCAGCCCCCTGGACATCTACGAGCAGTACTTC. The full variable domain, completed using reference TRBV7-6 and TRBJ2-7, is GAGVSQSPRYKVTKRGQDVALRCDPISGHVSLYWYRQALGQGPEFLTYFNYEAQQDKSGLPNDRFSAERPEGSISTLTIQRTEQRDSAMYRCASSPLDIYEQYFGPGTRLTVT.

The rearrangement uses TRBV19 and TRBJ1-5, with TRBD1 identical over 7 bases. The CDR3 runs 15 residues. Germline V gives CDR1 LNHDA, CDR2 SQIVND (reference sequence). With V trimmed by 1 base and J by 4 bases, 4 bases remained unmatched. In DNA, the CDR3 is TGTGCCAGTAGTATAGGGCAGGGGGTAAATCAGCCCCAGCATTTT. Translating it yields CASSIGQGVNQPQHF.

A few counts support this clone. The chain has TRBV18 and TRBJ1-2; D perhaps matches TRBD1 (6 bases). The CDR3 runs 15 residues. Germline V gives CDR1 KGHSH, CDR2 LQKENI. Trimming stripped 5 bases from V and 0 bases from J, with 13 bases between. CDR3: CASSFDRSSNYGYTF. In DNA, the CDR3 is TGTGCCAGCTCATTCGACAGGTCCTCTAACTATGGCTACACCTTC. Looking up the rest from reference TRBV18 and TRBJ1-2 gives the full variable domain: NAGVMQNPRHLVRRRGQEARLRCSPMKGHSHVYWYRQLPEEGLKFMVYLQKENIIDESGMPKERFSAEFPKEGPSILRIQQVVRGDSAAYFCASSFDRSSNYGYTFGSGTRLTVV.

The gene calls are TRBV5-4 and TRBJ1-1; a weak D match, TRBD1 (5 bases). CDR1 is SGHNT and CDR2 is YYREEE in the germline V gene (reference sequence). V was pared by 0 bases and J by 4 bases, with 10 bases between. CDR3 length: 14 amino acids. Written as DNA, the CDR3 is TGTGCCAGCAGCTTGGGCTCTACAGGCACTGAAGCTTTCTTT. It translates to CASSLGSTGTEAFF.

The J gene is TRBJ1-1, the V gene TRBV30; maybe TRBD1 (5 bases). With 7 bases removed from V and 11 bases from J, the gap between germline ends came to 14 bases. The CDR3 is made up of 10 amino acids. Germline CDR1 GTSNPN, CDR2 SVGIG (reference sequence). CDR3 residues: CAFGWGEAFF. The CDR3 bases are TGTGCCTTTGGTTGGGGGGAGGCTTTCTTT.

V is TRBV29-1 and J is TRBJ2-3; TRBD1 aligns across 11 bases. Losses at the gene ends were 7 bases for V and 3 bases for J; bases not matched to a gene: 9. CDR3 length equals 15 residues. CDR1 is SQVTM and CDR2 is ANQGSEA in the germline V gene. The CDR3 DNA is TGCAGCGGCGTACGGACAGGGGGCTCTACAGATACGCAGTATTTT. Translating gives CSGVRTGGSTDTQYF.

Comment on this clone: Other DNA sequences from this sample encode an identical CDR3 as well. The chain is built from TRBV5-6 and TRBJ2-3; D is unclear. Germline values: CDR1 SGHDT, CDR2 YYEEEE. The germline V and J ends were trimmed by 3 bases and 6 bases, with 5 bases remaining between them. The CDR3 totals 11 residues. CDR3 protein: CASSSQDTQYF. The CDR3 DNA sequence: TGTGCCAGCAGCTCTCAGGATACGCAGTATTTT. Based on the CDR3 plus reference TRBV5-6 and TRBJ2-3, the full variable domain is DAGVTQSPTHLIKTRGQQVTLRCSPKSGHDTVSWYQQALGQGPQFIFQYYEEEERQRGNFPDRFSGHQFPNYSSELNVNALLLGDSALYLCASSSQDTQYFGPGTRLTVL.

The chain is built from TRBV10-1 and TRBJ2-1; weak D call: TRBD2 (6 bases). The CDR3 spans 16 residues. Trimming pared 1 base from V and 0 bases from J, leaving 10 bases between. Germline V gene sequence: CDR1 WNHNN, CDR2 SYGVQD (reference sequence). CDR3 in amino acids: CASSEFGGLSYNEQFF. CDR3 nucleotides: TGCGCCAGCAGTGAGTTTGGGGGACTCTCCTACAATGAGCAGTTCTTC.

CDR3 loop: CASSFGGVNEQFF. The CDR3 DNA reads as TGCGCCAGCAGCTTTGGGGGGGTGAATGAGCAGTTCTTC. The gene calls are TRBV5-1 and TRBJ2-1; 7 bases fit TRBD2. CDR1 and CDR2 (germline): SGHRS, YFSETQ. CDR3 length: 13 residues. V was pared by 2 bases and J by 7 bases, with 3 bases of the junction left unmatched. Supplemented by reference TRBV5-1 and TRBJ2-1, the full variable domain reads KAGVTQTPRYLIKTRGQQVTLSCSPISGHRSVSWYQQTPGQGLQFLFEYFSETQRNKGNFPGRFSGRQFSNSRSEMNVSTLELGDSALYLCASSFGGVNEQFFGPGTRLTVL.

This chain uses TRBV27 with TRBJ1-1, with 7 bases matching TRBD1. Germline CDR1 and CDR2: MNHEY and SMNVEV (reference sequence). This CDR3 is built from 11 residues. The V gene end was trimmed by 5 bases and the J gene end by 6 bases; junction bases not matched to a gene: 0. CDR3 nucleotide sequence: TGTGCCAGCAGTCAGGGGGCTGAAGCTTTCTTT. It codes for CASSQGAEAFF.

The count of this clone is one. The chain employs TRBV29-1 and TRBJ2-5; 7 bases match TRBD1. CDR3 length: 14 residues. With 3 bases clipped from V and 5 bases from J, the junction kept 9 bases outside the gene matches. Looked up from germline, CDR1 is SQVTM and CDR2 is ANQGSEA. The CDR3 loop is CSVDKTGLAETQYF. The CDR3 coding sequence is TGCAGCGTTGACAAGACAGGGTTGGCGGAGACCCAGTACTTC.

This clone showed up just once. This chain connects TRBV4-1 to TRBJ1-2, with 10 bases fitting TRBD1. Looked up from germline, CDR1 is MGHRA and CDR2 is YSYEKL. The CDR3 covers 14 residues. V was pared by 1 base and J by 5 bases, with 1 base of the junction left unmatched. CDR3 sequence reads: CASSQGQGAYGYTF. CDR3 sequence (DNA): TGCGCCAGCAGCCAAGGACAGGGGGCTTATGGCTACACCTTC.

The chain uses TRBV1 and TRBJ1-2; TRBD1 is the table's D call and was not checked against the DNA. TRBV1 constitutes a pseudogene. There are 15 residues in the CDR3. This CDR3 is CTSSKRTGGDYGYTF. DNA of the CDR3: TGCACCAGCAGTAAAAGGACAGGGGGAGACTATGGCTACACCTTC.

At least ten counts were recorded for this clone. The rearrangement joins TRBV23-1 to TRBJ1-5; 9 nucleotides align to TRBD1. TRBV23-1 is filed as an ORF, its function uncertain. V trimming: 7 bases; J trimming: 2 bases; junction bases outside the gene matches: 21. This CDR3 is 20 amino acids long. The DNA of the CDR3 is TGCGCCAGCACTTACCCCTGGGACAGGGAAGGTTTTCGGGGCAATCAGCCCCAGCATTTT. This encodes CASTYPWDREGFRGNQPQHF.

The chain is built from TRBV28 and TRBJ2-5, with TRBD2 matching over 7 bases. The CDR3 runs to 15 residues. Germline assignment: CDR1 MDHEN and CDR2 SYDVKM. J gave up 0 bases and V 5 bases, and 6 bases lay outside the gene matches. CDR3 loop: CASSPISGDQETQYF. The DNA for the CDR3 is TGTGCCAGCAGTCCCATCAGCGGGGACCAAGAGACCCAGTACTTC.

This clone has a single count. The gene calls are TRBV6-5 and TRBJ1-6, with no clear D. The length of the CDR3 is 14 residues. Looked up from germline, CDR1 is MNHEY and CDR2 is SVGAGI. V was trimmed by 6 bases and J by 9 bases, leaving 15 bases between them. The CDR3 protein is CASSLEEGASPLHF. The CDR3 DNA reads as TGTGCCAGCAGCCTGGAGGAGGGCGCTTCACCCCTCCACTTT.

The rearrangement joins TRBV5-8 to TRBJ1-5; TRBD1 is a possible D gene (6 bases). The V end was cut by 3 bases, the J end by 5 bases, with 15 bases between. CDR3 length: 15 residues. Germline lookup yields CDR1 SGHTS and CDR2 YDEGEE. The CDR3 DNA reads TGTGCCAGCAGCTGGGATCAGGGGAGGGATCAGCCCCAGCATTTT. It specifies CASSWDQGRDQPQHF.

The chain combines TRBV12-3 or TRBV12-4 with TRBJ2-3; no firm D call. Trimming took 2 bases from V and 0 from J, leaving 3 bases between them. The CDR3 extends over 13 amino acids. The CDR3 here is CASSLLSTDTQYF. In nucleotides, the CDR3 is TGTGCCAGCAGTTTACTAAGCACAGATACGCAGTATTTT.

This chain uses TRBV24-1 with TRBJ2-3; D may be TRBD1 (6 bases). Trimming removed 4 bases from V and 2 bases from J, with 18 bases in between. Germline CDR1 and CDR2: KGHDR and SFDVKD. The CDR3 covers 17 residues. CDR3 DNA: TGTGCCACCAGTGACCCAAGCACGGGACACCCCACAGATACGCAGTATTTT. Its protein is CATSDPSTGHPTDTQYF.

This clone is a singleton in its sample. V and J are TRBV27 and TRBJ2-7, with 10 positions matching TRBD1. The germline CDR1 and CDR2 sequences are MNHEY and SMNVEV (reference sequence). This CDR3 has 15 residues. Germline trimming cut 6 bases from V and 3 bases from J; bases unmatched to any gene: 8. CDR3 sequence: CASRPTGTGVYEQYF. The CDR3 region has the DNA TGTGCCAGCAGGCCTACCGGGACAGGGGTCTACGAGCAGTACTTC.

This clone was seen just once. This chain links TRBV2 with TRBJ2-7; D might be TRBD1 (6 bases). The germline V gene has CDR1 SNHLY and CDR2 FYNNEI. The V gene lost 8 bases and the J gene lost 3 bases, with 17 bases spanning the gap. This CDR3 has 14 amino acids. CDR3 DNA sequence: TGTGCCAGCCGCCAAAGGGGGATCTACTACGAGCAGTACTTC. Its translation is CASRQRGIYYEQYF. The full variable domain, completed using reference TRBV2 and TRBJ2-7, is EPEVTQTPSHQVTQMGQEVILRCVPISNHLYFYWYRQILGQKVEFLVSFYNNEISEKSEIFDDQFSVERPDGSNFTLKIRSTKLEDSAMYFCASRQRGIYYEQYFGPGTRLTVT.

The V call is TRBV28, the J call TRBJ1-2; D perhaps matches TRBD1 (6 bases). This CDR3 contains 13 residues. CDR1 and CDR2 (germline): MDHEN, SYDVKM. Trimming shortened V by 10 bases and J by 1 base, and 13 bases separated the two germline ends. The CDR3 bases are TGTGCCATCTCCAAACAGGGTAACTATGGCTACACCTTC. Translation: CAISKQGNYGYTF.

For the CDR3, the DNA is TGTGCCAGTAGTGGGGGACTAGCGGGGGGAACAGATACGCAGTATTTT. Its translation: CASSGGLAGGTDTQYF. The rearrangement links TRBV19 to TRBJ2-3, with 15 bases aligning to TRBD2. Per germline, CDR1 LNHDA and CDR2 SQIVND (reference sequence). The trim removed 5 bases at V and 3 bases at J, leaving 3 bases unmatched. The CDR3 length is 16 residues.

Concerning this clone: The same CDR3 also results from other DNA sequences found in this sample. The chain has TRBV18 and TRBJ2-7; D unresolved. The V end was cut by 6 bases, the J end by 0 bases, with 6 bases between. Germline V CDR1 and CDR2: KGHSH, LQKENI. There are 12 residues in the CDR3. CDR3 protein: CASSSSSYEQYF. The CDR3 coding sequence is TGTGCCAGCTCGTCGAGCTCCTACGAGCAGTACTTC.

V gene TRBV28 combines with J gene TRBJ2-2; possible D gene TRBD1, 5 bases. The CDR3 runs to 13 residues. Germline-derived CDR1 and CDR2 are MDHEN and SYDVKM. V shed 3 bases and J shed 8 bases, with 10 bases lying between them. The CDR3 is CASSFRASGELFF. As DNA, the CDR3 is TGTGCCAGCAGTTTCAGGGCTTCAGGGGAGCTGTTTTTT.